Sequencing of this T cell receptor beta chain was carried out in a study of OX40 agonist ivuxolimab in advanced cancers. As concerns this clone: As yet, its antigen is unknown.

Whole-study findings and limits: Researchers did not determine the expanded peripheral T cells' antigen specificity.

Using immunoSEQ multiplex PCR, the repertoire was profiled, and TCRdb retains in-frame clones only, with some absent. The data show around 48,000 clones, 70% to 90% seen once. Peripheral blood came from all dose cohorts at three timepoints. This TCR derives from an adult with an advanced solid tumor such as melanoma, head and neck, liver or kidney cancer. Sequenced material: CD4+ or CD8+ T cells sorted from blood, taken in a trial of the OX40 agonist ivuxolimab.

Here the CDR3 DNA reads TGTGCCAGCAGTTTGGGGGGGGGTTTTCGTCGGTCACCCCTCCACTTT. It encodes CASSLGGGFRRSPLHF. The chain has TRBV6-5 and TRBJ1-6, with D maybe TRBD1 (5 bases). This CDR3 is built from 16 residues. Per the germline V gene, CDR1 is MNHEY and CDR2 is SVGAGI. Trimming took 4 bases from V and 10 from J, leaving 20 bases between them.